A single sample is the source of the 32 T cell receptor beta chains below, sequenced in a study of tumor and adjacent non-tumor tissue in lung cancer. Three rounds of nested PCR, following a modified ARM-PCR protocol, produced the TCRbeta library. TCRdb reprocessed the multiplex PCR reads with MiXCR, giving one entry per CDR3 protein. The sample includes 65,000 to 75,000 distinct CDR3 sequences, around three quarters of them seen just once. RNA was extracted from bulk tissue without any cell sorting. Sequencing was performed on lung tumor tissue. The receptors originated from a man in his fifties or sixties with non-small cell lung cancer.

Turning to this clonotype: At one end, the junction sequence differs from germline, possibly due to a read error. The chain couples TRBV20-1 to TRBJ2-5; D assignment may be TRBD1 or TRBD2 (7 bases each). The CDR3 runs to 18 residues. CDR1 is DFQATT, CDR2 SNEGSKA, per germline (reference sequence). CDR3 loop: CSARESFKGGGQHETQYF. CDR3 bases: TGCAGTGCCAGAGAGAGTTTTAAGGGAGGGGGCCAACATGAGACCCAGTACTTC.

Concerning this clonotype: The junction departs from germline at one end; a sequencing error may be responsible. J is TRBJ1-1 and V is TRBV5-6; D ambiguous. The V gene's germline CDR1 is SGHDT and CDR2 YYEEEE. This CDR3 is 13 amino acids long. CDR3 DNA sequence: TGTACCAGCAGCTCGTCTATAAACAATGAAGCTTTCTTT. Residues: CTSSSSINNEAFF.

Notes on this clonotype: This could be a read error, since a much larger clone is one nucleotide away. The genes are TRBV5-4 and TRBJ2-3, with D possibly being TRBD1 (6 bases). Trimming removed 6 bases at V and 2 bases at J, with 16 bases between. The CDR3 contains 15 residues. Germline assignment: CDR1 SGHNT and CDR2 YYREEE (reference sequence). CDR3 loop: CASNPGTRNTDTQYF. In nucleotides, the CDR3 is TGTGCCAGCAACCCCGGGACACGCAACACAGATACGCAGTATTTT.

J is TRBJ1-5 and V is TRBV12-5, with D possibly matching TRBD1 (5 bases). V lost 9 bases to trimming and J lost 16 bases, with 25 bases between them. CDR1 is LGHNT, CDR2 FRNRAP, per germline. The CDR3 is 13 amino acids. The CDR3 nucleotides are TGTGCTAGAGGCCCGGACATCAATCAGCCTCACCATTTT. Its translation is CARGPDINQPHHF.

Details on this clonotype: The CDR3 ends on some other residue instead of the conserved phenylalanine or tryptophan, so this is likely a read error. CDR3 sequence (DNA): TGTGCCAACAGTCGGACAGGTCTTTATGGCTACACCTTA. This sequence encodes CANSRTGLYGYTL. The chain is built from TRBV28 and TRBJ1-2; 7 bases agree with TRBD1. Per germline, CDR1 MDHEN and CDR2 SYDVKM. CDR3 length equals 13 residues.

Comments on this clonotype: Its ends do not fully match the called genes, so a read error is possible. The V and J genes are TRBV29-1 and TRBJ1-1; no clear D. CDR1 is SQVTM, CDR2 ANQGSEA, per germline. The CDR3 consists of 12 residues. The CDR3 DNA reads as TGCAGAGTTGAAACCCCCCGGAAGGGAGCTTTCTTT. Protein: CRVETPRKGAFF.

A note on this clonotype: Compared with germline, one end of the junction differs, possibly owing to a read error. The chain joins TRBV6-5 to TRBJ2-7; no firm D call. Per germline, CDR1 MNHEY and CDR2 SVGAGI. The CDR3 totals 15 residues. The CDR3 coding sequence is TGTGCCAGCTGTTACTCGAGGCAGGAGACGGCTGAGCTGTATTTC. This codes for CASCYSRQETAELYF.

As DNA, the CDR3 is TGCGATGCCACGCGGGAACTCTACGAGCAGTACTTC. This gives the protein CDATRELYEQYF. The chain has TRBV20-1 and TRBJ2-7, with D tentatively TRBD2 (6 bases). Germline V gene data show CDR1 as DFQATT and CDR2 as SNEGSKA (reference sequence). There are 12 residues in the CDR3.

The J gene is TRBJ2-7, the V gene TRBV20-1; 10 positions agree with TRBD1. Germline assignment: CDR1 DFQATT and CDR2 SNEGSKA (reference sequence). CDR3 length: 10 residues. CDR3 region: CNGGDRGQYF. In DNA form, the CDR3 reads TGCAATGGTGGGGACAGGGGGCAGTACTTC.

This clonotype was observed a few times. CDR3 nucleotide sequence: TGTGCCAGCAGTCCCCCAGGGTCTAATGAAAAACTGTTTTTT. This translates into CASSPPGSNEKLFF. J is TRBJ1-4 and V is TRBV28, with a weak D call TRBD1 (5 bases). The germline V and J ends were trimmed by 5 bases and 3 bases, with 10 bases remaining between them. The CDR3 has 14 amino acids. Germline V lookup: CDR1 MDHEN, CDR2 SYDVKM.

The chain uses TRBV29-1 and TRBJ2-5, with 11 bases identical to TRBD2. With V trimmed by 8 bases and J by 7 bases, 15 bases remained unmatched. The CDR3 runs to 15 residues. Germline CDR1 is SQVTM and CDR2 is ANQGSEA. The CDR3: CSTYSGRAGGVTQYF. For the CDR3, the DNA is TGCAGCACTTATAGCGGGAGGGCCGGAGGAGTGACCCAGTACTTC.

The chain uses TRBV29-1 and TRBJ2-3, with D unresolved. This CDR3 has 14 amino acids. Germline CDR1 reads SQVTM; CDR2 reads ANQGSEA. V lost 5 bases and J lost 4, with 16 bases in between. This CDR3 reads CSVFVASRSDTQYF. The CDR3 DNA reads TGCAGCGTTTTTGTGGCTAGTCGCTCAGATACGCAGTATTTT.

Note on this clonotype: This CDR3 is missing its conserved last phenylalanine or tryptophan, likely due to a read error. The DNA is omitted, as the CDR3 cannot be located on it reliably, and the CDR3 follows TCRdb's listing. The chain joins TRBV6-6 to TRBJ2-1; the D segment call TRBD2 is taken from the table without a DNA check. The CDR3 region is 16 residues in length, termini included. The germline V gene encodes CDR1 MNHNY and CDR2 SVGAGI (reference sequence). CDR3 residues: CASSSHAGGSYNEQLL.

On this clonotype itself: One end of the junction fails to match germline, which may point to a read error. The CDR3 coding sequence is TGCAGCGCTGCGGAGTTAAGAGCGGGGGTCGACGAGAAGTACTTC. Protein sequence: CSAAELRAGVDEKYF. This chain joins TRBV29-1 and TRBJ2-7; the match to TRBD2 covers 8 bases. The germline gives CDR1 SQVTM, CDR2 ANQGSEA. The CDR3 sequence is 15 residues long.

Comment on this clonotype: The junction departs from the called germline gene at one end, perhaps through a read error. The genes are TRBV5-1 and TRBJ1-5; D uncertain. Germline V gene sequence: CDR1 SGHRS, CDR2 YFSETQ. This CDR3 has 13 amino acids. CDR3 bases: TGCGCTAACAGTGGGCAGCCTGATCAGTCCCAGCATTTT. Translation gives CANSGQPDQSQHF.

A note on this clonotype: The CDR3 does not close with the conserved phenylalanine or tryptophan, likely indicating a read error. V usage is TRBV12-3 or TRBV12-4 and J usage is TRBJ2-7; TRBD1 might be the D (7 bases). The CDR3 spans 16 residues. The CDR3 DNA reads as TGTGCCAGCAGTTCCTGGCAGCAGGGGGGCTCCTACGAACAGTACCTC. Its protein is CASSSWQQGGSYEQYL.

With regard to this clonotype: Its ends do not fully match the called genes, so a read error is possible. The chain combines TRBV11-3 with TRBJ2-2, with a tentative D call TRBD1 (7 bases). Per the germline V gene, CDR1 is SGHNT and CDR2 is YENEEA. The CDR3 sequence is 16 residues long. Written as DNA, the CDR3 is TGTGGCAGCAGCCCGTCCCGGGACAGTATCGGCGGGGAGTTGTTTTTT. Protein product: CGSSPSRDSIGGELFF.

This clonotype was recorded a few times. In this CDR3 the conserved last residue, phenylalanine or tryptophan, is missing, so a read error is likely. V usage is TRBV11-1 and J usage is TRBJ2-2; 8 nucleotides line up with TRBD1. Unmatched junction bases numbered 17, after V lost 5 bases and J lost 9 bases. The CDR3 runs to 17 residues. Per germline, CDR1 SGHAT and CDR2 FQDESV (reference sequence). DNA of the CDR3: TGTGCCAGCAGCCTAGAAAGGACAGGGCCCCACGCCCGGGAGCTGTTTTTA. It translates to CASSLERTGPHARELFL.

Comment on this clonotype: A single base separates this from a much larger clone, so it may be a read error. The chain links TRBV6-5 to TRBJ2-7; D unresolved. The CDR3 contains 15 residues. Per the germline V gene, CDR1 is MNHEY and CDR2 is SVGAGI. DNA for the CDR3: TGTACCAGCAGTTATCTTGGGAACAGAGCCTACGAGCAGTACTTC. It codes for CTSSYLGNRAYEQYF.

Comments on this clonotype: The junction shows a germline mismatch at one end, possibly a read error. The chain is built from TRBV11-1 and TRBJ2-2, with D tentatively TRBD2 (5 bases). Germline CDR1 and CDR2: SGHAT and FQDESV (reference sequence). The CDR3 runs 14 residues. This CDR3 reads CASSYTSGAGELLF. The CDR3, as DNA: TGTGCCAGCAGCTATACTAGTGGCGCCGGGGAGCTATTATTT.

The chain employs TRBV7-9 and TRBJ2-4; 9 bases are shared with TRBD2. J lost 9 bases, V lost 7 bases, and 13 bases had no gene match. CDR1 is SEHNR and CDR2 is FQNEAQ in the germline V gene (reference sequence). The length of the CDR3 is 15 residues. CDR3 region: CASNRIAGEAGIQYF. The CDR3 DNA is TGTGCCAGCAACCGTATAGCGGGAGAAGCGGGCATTCAGTACTTC.

With respect to this clonotype: Germline is not matched at one junction end, which may reflect a read error. The chain recombines TRBV29-1 with TRBJ2-2; D possibly uses TRBD1 or TRBD2 (5 bases each). CDR1 and CDR2 from the germline V gene are SQVTM and ANQGSEA. The CDR3 is made up of 12 amino acids. Here the CDR3 DNA reads TGCAGCGTTGAGAGGGGCAACGGGGAGTTGTTTTTT. Translated, it gives CSVERGNGELFF.

Of note for this clonotype: This clone may be a read error of a much larger clone one base away. V usage is TRBV5-1 and J usage is TRBJ1-5; D not resolved. This CDR3 is built from 15 residues. CDR1 and CDR2 from the germline V gene are SGHRS and YFSETQ. The DNA of the CDR3 is TGCGCCAGCTGCTTGGCAGGCAGTGGAAATCAGCCCCAGCATTTT. Its translation: CASCLAGSGNQPQHF.

A note on this clonotype: Germline and junction disagree at one end, which may indicate a read error. The chain couples TRBV20-1 to TRBJ2-1; 7 bases line up with TRBD2. CDR3 length: 13 amino acids. Germline CDR1 and CDR2: DFQATT and SNEGSKA (reference sequence). The CDR3 loop reads CSGAGALNNEQFF. CDR3 DNA sequence: TGCAGTGGGGCGGGAGCACTAAACAATGAGCAGTTTTTC.

The V call is TRBV28, the J call TRBJ1-1; the D is unclear. The CDR3 contains 15 residues. Germline-derived CDR1 and CDR2 are MDHEN and SYDVKM. Trimming stripped 3 bases from V and 4 bases from J, with 15 bases between. The chain's CDR3 is CASSLGPGGFTEAFF. CDR3 coding DNA: TGTGCCAGCAGTTTGGGTCCAGGAGGTTTCACTGAAGCTTTCTTT.

On this clonotype itself: The junction does not match germline at one end; this may be a read error. The rearrangement links TRBV11-3 to TRBJ2-3; D remains unclear. CDR1 SGHNT and CDR2 YENEEA come from the germline V gene. This CDR3 spans 14 amino acids. CDR3 region: CASSLRQPRNTRYF. CDR3 nucleotides: TGTGCCAGCAGCTTGCGTCAGCCCAGAAATACGCGGTATTTT.

This sequence joins TRBV19 and TRBJ1-5; the D gene is possibly TRBD1 (5 bases). The length of the CDR3 is 16 residues. Trimming left V 9 bases short and J 1 base short, with 19 bases between. Germline-derived CDR1 and CDR2 are LNHDA and SQIVND (reference sequence). CDR3: CASQGTGASSNQPQHF. The CDR3 DNA follows: TGTGCCAGCCAAGGGACGGGAGCTTCCAGCAATCAGCCCCAGCATTTT.

This clonotype was found a few times. V usage is TRBV28 and J usage is TRBJ1-2, with a tentative D call TRBD1 (6 bases). The CDR3 runs to 15 residues. Germline CDR1 reads MDHEN; CDR2 reads SYDVKM. V lost 4 bases, J lost 4 bases, and 16 bases lay in between. The CDR3 reads CASSSVWGAGYGYTF. The CDR3 DNA reads as TGTGCCAGCAGTTCCGTATGGGGGGCTGGCTATGGCTACACCTTC.

Points on this clonotype: The junction shows a germline mismatch at one end, possibly a read error. The chain employs TRBV12-5 and TRBJ2-7; D is possibly TRBD2 (5 bases). This CDR3 is 14 amino acids long. The germline V gene has CDR1 LGHNT and CDR2 FRNRAP. In nucleotides, the CDR3 is TGTGCTAGTAGTTTGGTACGGGATATCTACGAGCAGTACTTC. Its translation is CASSLVRDIYEQYF.

In regard to this clonotype: Germline is not matched at one junction end, which may reflect a read error. The chain employs TRBV11-3 and TRBJ2-3; no clear D. Germline V gives CDR1 SGHNT, CDR2 YENEEA. CDR3 size: 14 residues. Here the CDR3 DNA reads TGTGCAAGCAGCCTGCGTCAGCACACAGATACGCAGTATTTT. As protein: CASSLRQHTDTQYF.

Notes on this clonotype: Relative to the germline gene, one junction end is altered; a read error may explain this. The chain combines TRBV20-1 with TRBJ2-1; D not certain. Germline CDR1 is DFQATT and CDR2 is SNEGSKA (reference sequence). The CDR3 is 14 residues long. The CDR3 DNA follows: TGCAATGCTAGAGTGGAAGTGACGGGCAATGAGCAGTTCTTC. Residues: CNARVEVTGNEQFF.

This clonotype has at least ten counts. With a much larger clone just one base away, this may be a read error. DNA for the CDR3: TGTGCCAGCAGTTACTCGATCTGGAACGCTGAAGCTTTCTTT. Amino acids: CASSYSIWNAEAFF. V gene TRBV6-5 combines with J gene TRBJ1-1; D gene unclear. Germline CDR1 is MNHEY and CDR2 is SVGAGI. This CDR3 is built from 14 residues.